This entry is about one T cell receptor beta chain. Its specificity is unknown. The sample belongs to a study of long-term antiretroviral therapy in people with HIV. Study-wide points: The range of CDR3 lengths in HIV repertoires proved narrower than that found in controls. Collection of the blood took place between the mid-2000s and the late 2010s. The ART regimens in use then may have been less effective than current ones. Despite increasing after ART, diversity remained lower than that of transplant donor controls.

The CDR3 is 15 amino acids. The V end was cut by 5 bases, the J end by 3 bases, with 17 bases between. Germline CDR1 reads LNHDA; CDR2 reads SQIVND (reference sequence). Survey-level immunoSEQ v3.0 assays were run. The protocol was immunoSEQ multiplex PCR, while the TCRdb copy is restricted to in-frame clones and leaves out a portion. The sample shows roughly 28,000 clones, roughly nine tenths of them seen only once. Source: unsorted PBMCs, taken 3.1 years after starting antiretroviral therapy. The clonotype comes from a man aged 18 to 35 with HIV. This rearrangement joins TRBV19 to TRBJ2-7, with D possibly TRBD2 on 5 matching bases. The CDR3 region has the DNA TGTGCCAGTAGTCCCGGGAACTCACCATTCTACGAGCAGTACTTC. The encoded protein is CASSPGNSPFYEQYF.